These T cell receptor beta chains were read from a single sample in a study of cytomegalovirus exposure and HLA in healthy donors. The protocol was immunoSEQ multiplex PCR, while the TCRdb copy is restricted to in-frame clones and leaves out a portion. The sample records 200,000 to 250,000 clones, approximately 88% being singletons. Specimen: PBMCs. The source of these receptors is a woman aged 25 to 45 in good health and CMV-seropositive. Each CDR3 is given without its conserved first and last residue.

V gene	J gene	CDR3 protein
TRBV30	TRBJ2-3	AWTGTSSTDTQY
TRBV30	TRBJ2-5	AWKSSGQETQY
TRBV2	TRBJ2-7	ASGRDRYHEQY
TRBV27	TRBJ2-2	ASSLLRATGELF
TRBV4-1	TRBJ1-2	ASSPNRIASYGYT
TRBV6-5	TRBJ1-2	ASSYSSLSGAYGYT
TRBV11-1	TRBJ2-1	ASSLLQNSYNEQF
TRBV10-1	TRBJ2-4	ASSAGAAKNIQY
TRBV29-1	TRBJ2-1	SVEGIGGIESYNEQF
TRBV27	TRBJ1-1	ASSLEGGRLMNTEAF
TRBV30	TRBJ1-1	AWGGALNTEAF
TRBV28	TRBJ1-5	ASTFGGVRGQGQPQH
TRBV6-5	TRBJ1-1	ASSSDRVRTEAF
TRBV27	TRBJ2-2	ASSFLREQVGELF
TRBV5-1	TRBJ1-1	ASSPLGDREAF
TRBV7-3	TRBJ2-1	ASSLDPGQYNEQF
TRBV2	TRBJ2-1	ASRATSGSSYNEQF
TRBV15	TRBJ2-7	ATSRGSGEQY
TRBV27	TRBJ2-1	ASSLSAGLAGALEQF
TRBV7-8	TRBJ2-7	ASSYRYGGDEQY
TRBV5-4	TRBJ2-6	ASARPGQNSGANVLT
TRBV4-3	TRBJ1-1	ASSQAGSDTEAF
TRBV6-5	TRBJ1-2	ASSPPLQGLGYT
TRBV9	TRBJ2-4	ASSVAGVAKNIQY
TRBV14	TRBJ2-7	ASSRLAGLAYEQY
TRBV19	TRBJ2-5	ASSTGQGGETQY
TRBV7-3	TRBJ1-2	ASSASAGDYGYT
TRBV27	TRBJ2-1	ASSLSYLSYNEQF
TRBV5-4	TRBJ1-2	ASSLWGTGSYT
TRBV7-2	TRBJ2-1	ASSLRPGLAITANEQF
TRBV11-3	TRBJ2-1	ASSLAIKTGDEQF
TRBV28	TRBJ1-2	ASSLSSGGVNYGYT
TRBV6-1	TRBJ2-3	ASSEAPGRDTQY
TRBV11-2	TRBJ2-1	ASSYLREQF
TRBV6-1	TRBJ2-2	ASWGTVPNTGELF
TRBV27	TRBJ2-2	ASSFLSGRVTGELF
TRBV6-4	TRBJ2-3	ASSDGLSTDTQY
TRBV5-6	TRBJ2-1	ASSHSWDRVQF
TRBV7-2	TRBJ2-1	ASSREVALSYNEQF
TRBV2	TRBJ2-1	ASSEEVSYNEQF
TRBV27	TRBJ1-3	ASSLGGSGNTIY
TRBV9	TRBJ1-2	ASSPRGQGFGYT
TRBV5-4	TRBJ2-3	ASSFRLGDIGTDTQY